This T cell receptor beta chain was recorded in a study of Ad26.COV2.S vaccination and SARS-CoV-2 variants. About the study: Donor joined the COV1001 Ad26.COV2.S trial arm. Ad26.COV2.S, an intramuscular injection, was given once or twice 56 days apart.

The assay was immunoSEQ multiplex PCR, and TCRdb's table has in-frame clones only and misses some. The sample contains about 350,000 clones, 85% to 90% of which appear only once. Treatment noted: about 20 received Ad26.COV2.S at low or high dose, single or two shots; roughly five received placebo; per-sample allocation not given. At day 63 after the first vaccine or placebo injection, samples were drawn. At a Boston site, the person donating was an adult of 18-55 years. From germline, CDR1 is SGHTA and CDR2 FQGNSA. The V end lost 6 bases, the J end lost 1 base, and 19 bases lay between the germline ends. The CDR3 is 17 residues long.

V usage is TRBV7-2 and J usage is TRBJ1-5; TRBD1 might be the D (6 bases). The sequencing used peripheral blood, collected in a trial of Ad26.COV2.S vaccine versus placebo. The sequence was obtained from a person between 18 and 65 years old who received the Ad26.COV2.S COVID-19 vaccine or a placebo. CDR3 residues: CASSPYREVLSNQPQHF. The CDR3 DNA reads as TGTGCCAGCAGTCCCTACAGGGAGGTGCTGAGCAATCAGCCCCAGCATTTT.